This T cell receptor (beta chain) is from a study of graft-versus-host responses after intestinal transplantation. As for the study in general: Multivisceral, liver-intestinal, or isolated intestinal transplants were given to recipients. Tacrolimus plus steroids were given to all recipients for 2 to 4 years, preceded by anti-thymocyte globulin induction. The study's findings and limits: Graft-donor T cell macrochimerism in patients accompanied high graft-versus-host to host-versus-graft clonal ratios in allografts. Among recipient marrow samples, GvH clones were found; some appeared first in ileum or blood.

Germline loops: CDR1 SEHNR, CDR2 FQNEAQ (reference sequence). V trimming: 1 base; J trimming: 5 bases; junction bases outside the gene matches: 1. The length of the CDR3 is 13 residues. Produced via immunoSEQ multiplex PCR; TCRdb's table is partial and in-frame only. The sample has 30,000 or so clones, roughly 83% seen once. This clone was found once. The antigen remains undetermined. The sequence came from a human donor who received an intestinal transplant. The chain is built from TRBV7-9 and TRBJ2-7; 8 positions agree with TRBD2. Sequencing used unstimulated CD8+ T cells sorted from spleen or lymph node cells, obtained before intestinal transplant. DNA of the CDR3: TGTGCCAGCAGCTTAGTGACTAGCGACGAGCAGTACTTC. It specifies CASSLVTSDEQYF.